The 17 T cell receptor beta chains in this list originate from one sample, sequenced in a study of prognosis after radiotherapy for stage I lung cancer (dated by TCRdb to about 2021). Instrument used: Illumina HiSeq 3000. Two rounds of multiplex PCR were performed to amplify the TCR beta CDR3 region from genomic DNA. The first PCR round used primers specific to each TRBV and TRBJ gene, and the primer sequences were filed in Chinese patent CN105087789A. TCRdb trimmed public reads at Q25 via fastp, called clones via MiXCR and kept in-frame beta chains. Merged by CDR3 protein, the rows form single entries marked with the most common genes and DNA. The sample table holds around 16,000 distinct CDR3 sequences, of which roughly two fifths were seen once. The ten largest clones capture about two fifths of the sample. Sequenced here: PBMCs, sampled before or after stereotactic body radiation therapy (not recorded which). The receptors come from a donor aged 50 or older with non-small cell lung cancer.

This clonotype was counted many times. This chain connects TRBV9 to TRBJ1-4; unclear D gene. The CDR3 is 15 residues long. The germline V gene has CDR1 SGDLS and CDR2 YYNGEE. V was clipped by 0 bases and J by 5 bases, with 11 bases between them. The CDR3 is CASSVGRAPNEKLFF. CDR3 nucleotides: TGTGCCAGCAGCGTAGGAAGGGCCCCGAATGAAAAACTGTTTTTT.

This clonotype was counted ten times or more. The chain joins TRBV20-1 to TRBJ2-5; 9 bases are a match to TRBD2. J lost 2 bases, V lost 1 base, and 8 bases had no gene match. Per the germline V gene, CDR1 is DFQATT and CDR2 is SNEGSKA (reference sequence). The CDR3 has 16 residues. The chain's CDR3 is CSARGETSGLQETQYF. The CDR3 DNA is TGCAGTGCTAGAGGCGAGACTAGCGGCCTGCAAGAGACCCAGTACTTC.

V gene TRBV6-1 combines with J gene TRBJ2-7; D remains unclear. With 5 bases removed from V and 2 bases from J, the gap between germline ends came to 7 bases. In germline, CDR1 is MNHNS, CDR2 SASEGT. CDR3 length: 12 amino acids. The CDR3 region has the DNA TGTGCCAGCAGTTACCAAACCTACGAGCAGTACTTC. Its translation: CASSYQTYEQYF.

As for this clonotype: This may be a read error, as it is one base from a much larger clone. The chain carries TRBV10-2 and TRBJ2-1; D is uncertain. With 7 bases removed from V and 0 bases from J, the gap between germline ends came to 16 bases. The CDR3 is 16 amino acids. Germline lookup yields CDR1 WSHSY and CDR2 SAAADI. CDR3 DNA: TGCGCCAGCACTAGAGAAAAGTCCTTCTCCTACAATGAGCAGTTCTTC. Residues: CASTREKSFSYNEQFF.

Turning to this clonotype: Being one base from a much bigger clone, this may be a read error. The CDR3 here is CASSSVGGGVGSYNEQFF. The CDR3 region has the DNA TGTGCCAGCAGTTCGGTTGGTGGCGGGGTTGGCTCCTACAATGAGCAGTTCTTC. The chain has TRBV6-2 or TRBV6-3 and TRBJ2-1; the D gene is possibly TRBD2 (6 bases). CDR1 MNHEY and CDR2 SVGEGT come from the germline V gene. The CDR3 consists of 18 residues. Trimming cost V 4 bases and J 0 bases, with 19 bases left between them.

The chain recombines TRBV6-2 or TRBV6-3 with TRBJ2-1, with TRBD1 matching over 8 bases. The CDR3 is 17 residues long. The germline gives CDR1 MNHEY, CDR2 SVGEGT. V lost 5 bases, J lost 7 bases, and 16 bases stayed unmatched. The CDR3: CASSLPLQGEFKNEQFF. The DNA for the CDR3 is TGTGCCAGCAGTCTCCCCCTACAGGGGGAGTTCAAGAATGAGCAGTTCTTC.

Worth noting for this clonotype: The junction does not match germline at one end; this may be a read error. The chain carries TRBV28 and TRBJ1-2; D remains ambiguous. Germline CDR1 reads MDHEN; CDR2 reads SYDVKM. The CDR3 runs 15 residues. CDR3 nucleotides: TGTGCCAACAGTCTACGGACGGCAAGGGTTGTAGGCTACACCTTC. Translated: CANSLRTARVVGYTF.

The chain combines TRBV6-1 with TRBJ2-2; TRBD1 is a possible D gene (6 bases). The CDR3 totals 13 residues. Trimming removed 11 bases from V and 7 bases from J, with 17 bases in between. From germline, CDR1 is MNHNS and CDR2 SASEGT. The DNA for the CDR3 is TGTGCCTGCACCATAGGGGGTAGCGGGGAGCTGTTTTTT. The encoded protein is CACTIGGSGELFF.

This clonotype was counted many times. The chain employs TRBV7-2 and TRBJ2-2, with no clear D. V was clipped by 2 bases and J by 5 bases, with 0 bases between them. The CDR3 is made up of 11 amino acids. Germline CDR1 and CDR2: SGHTA and FQGNSA. The CDR3 spells CASSLTGELFF. The CDR3 DNA sequence: TGTGCCAGCAGCTTAACCGGGGAGCTGTTTTTT.

On this clonotype: Relative to the germline gene, one junction end is altered; a read error may explain this. The chain carries TRBV11-2 and TRBJ2-3, with 10 positions matching TRBD2. Germline CDR1 SGHAT, CDR2 FQNNGV. The CDR3 loop spans 16 amino acids. The DNA of the CDR3 is TGTGCCATCAGCTTAGCTAGCGGGGGTATGACAGATACGCAGTATTTT. Translating it yields CAISLASGGMTDTQYF.

About this clonotype: The junction does not match germline at one end; this may be a read error. This chain connects TRBV28 to TRBJ1-2, with no clear D. CDR3 size: 12 residues. CDR1 and CDR2 from the germline V gene are MDHEN and SYDVKM. CDR3 bases: TGTGCCACCAAGCACGGGAACTATTGCTACACCTTC. Its translation: CATKHGNYCYTF.

As concerns this clonotype: An end of the junction does not agree with germline; a read error may underlie this. V is TRBV2 and J is TRBJ1-6, with TRBD1 matching 7 bases. The V gene's germline CDR1 is SNHLY and CDR2 FYNNEI. This CDR3 region has 15 residues. CDR3 residues: CTRSTTGEHNSPLHF. The CDR3 DNA reads TGTACCAGAAGCACAACAGGGGAGCATAATTCACCACTCCACTTT.

In the case of this clonotype: The conserved closing phenylalanine or tryptophan is absent in this CDR3, likely reflecting a read error. The rearrangement joins TRBV30 to TRBJ1-6, with a weak D call TRBD1 (6 bases). This CDR3 has 13 amino acids. Germline lookup yields CDR1 GTSNPN and CDR2 SVGIG (reference sequence). Trimming took 6 bases from V and 7 from J, leaving 13 bases between them. This CDR3 is CACNRQANSPLHL. The DNA for the CDR3 is TGTGCCTGTAACCGACAGGCGAATTCACCCCTCCACCTT.

This clonotype was seen more than once but under ten times. This likely stems from a read error, as it lies one base from a far larger clone. CDR3: CASSYARIYEQHF. The CDR3 DNA follows: TGTGCCAGCAGTTATGCAAGGATCTACGAGCAGCACTTC. The chain uses TRBV6-9 and TRBJ2-7, with no clear D. CDR3 size: 13 residues. Germline CDR1 reads MNHGY; CDR2 reads SVAAGI.

This clonotype is deemed medium-sized (0.01 to 0.1%). The V gene is TRBV19, the J gene TRBJ2-1; weak D call: TRBD2 (6 bases). CDR1 is LNHDA and CDR2 is SQIVND in the germline V gene (reference sequence). This CDR3 has 14 residues. Trimming stripped 7 bases from V and 1 base from J, with 11 bases between. CDR3 DNA: TGTGCCAGTACCGCAGCGGGTTCCTACAATGAGCAGTTCTTC. It specifies CASTAAGSYNEQFF.

Turning to this clonotype: At one boundary the junction diverges from the germline segment, which might be a read error. The chain joins TRBV19 to TRBJ2-1; 11 bases line up with TRBD2. CDR1 is LNHDA, CDR2 SQIVND, per germline (reference sequence). This CDR3 has 14 amino acids. The CDR3 bases are TGTGCCAGTAGTCGACTAGCGGGGAGGAATGAGCATTTCTTC. It codes for CASSRLAGRNEHFF.

This clonotype has a single count. A much larger clone is a single base away; this may be a read error. The V and J genes are TRBV29-1 and TRBJ1-1; 7 bases agree with TRBD1. The germline V gene encodes CDR1 SQVTM and CDR2 ANQGSEA. J lost 7 bases, V lost 3 bases, and 5 bases had no gene match. The CDR3 spans 12 residues. This CDR3 is CSVEGRGDEAFF. The CDR3 DNA is TGCAGCGTTGAGGGCAGGGGGGATGAAGCTTTCTTT. Full variable domain (outside the CDR3, taken from reference TRBV29-1 and TRBJ1-1): SAVISQKPSRDICQRGTSLTIQCQVDSQVTMMFWYRQQPGQSLTLIATANQGSEATYESGFVIDKFPISRPNLTFSTLTVSNMSPEDSSIYLCSVEGRGDEAFFGQGTRLTVV.